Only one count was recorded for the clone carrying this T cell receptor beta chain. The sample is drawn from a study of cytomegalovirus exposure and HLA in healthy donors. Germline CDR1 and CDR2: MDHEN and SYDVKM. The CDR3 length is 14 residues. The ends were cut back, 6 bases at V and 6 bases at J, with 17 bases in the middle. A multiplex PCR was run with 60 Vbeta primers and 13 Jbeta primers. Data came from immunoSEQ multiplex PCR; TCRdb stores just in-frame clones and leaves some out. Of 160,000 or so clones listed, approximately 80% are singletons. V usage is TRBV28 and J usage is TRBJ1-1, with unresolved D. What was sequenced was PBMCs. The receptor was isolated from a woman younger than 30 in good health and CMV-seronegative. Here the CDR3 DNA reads TGTGCCAGCAGGCCAGGTATCACCACTGCTGAAGCTTTCTTT. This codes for CASRPGITTAEAFF.